The 17 T cell receptor beta chains reported below all come from one sample, sequenced in a study of human T cells and chemical hapten exposure. Time point specified: patch test 3, about 24 weeks after DPC sensitization. Described treatment: therapeutic diphenylcyclopropenone sensitization with weekly scalp DPC. TCRdb called the RACE reads again in MiXCR, with one record for every CDR3 protein. In the table there are roughly 50,000 distinct CDR3 sequences, over 9.5% of which are singletons. The sequencing used whole blood, collected in connection with sensitization to the hapten diphenylcyclopropenone (DPC). The origin of the receptors is a woman in her forties with alopecia areata. Some clones in this sample may be carry-over from other donors' samples.

The sample holds a few counts of this clonotype. The V gene is TRBV2, the J gene TRBJ1-4; D might be TRBD1 (6 bases). Looked up from germline, CDR1 is SNHLY and CDR2 is FYNNEI. Trimming shortened V by 6 bases and J by 8 bases, and 13 bases separated the two germline ends. This CDR3 is built from 13 residues. The CDR3 here is CASSVTGYEKLFF. The CDR3, as DNA: TGTGCCAGCAGCGTAACAGGGTACGAAAAACTGTTTTTT.

This clonotype was seen a handful of times. The genes are TRBV11-1 and TRBJ2-7; D remains ambiguous. Germline V gene data show CDR1 as SGHAT and CDR2 as FQDESV (reference sequence). The length of the CDR3 is 15 residues. Trimming pared 5 bases from V and 2 bases from J, leaving 16 bases between. CDR3 protein: CASSRPTLNPYEQYF. For the CDR3, the DNA is TGTGCCAGCAGCCGTCCGACCCTGAACCCCTACGAGCAGTACTTC. Looking up the rest from reference TRBV11-1 and TRBJ2-7 gives the full variable domain: EAEVAQSPRYKITEKSQAVAFWCDPISGHATLYWYRQILGQGPELLVQFQDESVVDDSQLPKDRFSAERLKGVDSTLKIQPAELGDSAMYLCASSRPTLNPYEQYFGPGTRLTVT.

In its sample, this clonotype was seen a few times. V gene TRBV5-5 combines with J gene TRBJ2-7; possible D gene TRBD1, 5 bases. The CDR3 is 14 amino acids. V lost 0 bases, J lost 3 bases, and 10 bases lay in between. The germline CDR1 and CDR2 sequences are SGHKS and YYEKEE (reference sequence). The CDR3 here is CASSLGRALYEQYF. The CDR3 DNA reads TGTGCCAGCAGCTTGGGCAGGGCCCTCTACGAGCAGTACTTC.

This clonotype was counted many times. The J gene is TRBJ2-5, the V gene TRBV6-2 or TRBV6-3; no firm D call. Trimming took 7 bases from V and 0 from J, leaving 9 bases between them. This CDR3 is built from 13 residues. Per germline, CDR1 MNHEY and CDR2 SVGEGT. As DNA, the CDR3 is TGTGCCAGCATGGGGATCTACCAAGAGACCCAGTACTTC. Residues: CASMGIYQETQYF.

In its sample, this clonotype was seen a few times. This chain links TRBV7-6 with TRBJ2-5; possibly TRBD1 for D (5 bases). Between the trimmed V and J ends, which lost 4 bases and 3 bases, there was a span of 18 bases. CDR1 is SGHVS, CDR2 FNYEAQ, per germline. This CDR3 is built from 16 residues. Written as DNA, the CDR3 is TGTGCCAGCAGCTCGTGGGCAGGGCCTCAAAAAGAGACCCAGTACTTC. This gives the protein CASSSWAGPQKETQYF.

Many counts were recorded for this clonotype. The chain is built from TRBV4-1 and TRBJ2-3; TRBD2 matches 12 bases. The trim removed 0 bases at V and 2 bases at J, leaving 3 bases unmatched. The germline CDR1 and CDR2 sequences are MGHRA and YSYEKL. The CDR3 length is 17 residues. CDR3: CASSQETSGGITDTQYF. CDR3 nucleotides: TGCGCCAGCAGCCAAGAGACTAGCGGGGGCATCACAGATACGCAGTATTTT.

This rearrangement joins TRBV7-2 to TRBJ2-2; tentative D call: TRBD2 (5 bases). The ends were cut back, 3 bases at V and 6 bases at J, with 17 bases in the middle. The germline CDR1 and CDR2 sequences are SGHTA and FQGNSA. CDR3 size: 16 residues. Here the CDR3 reads CASSFDWIASSGELFF. CDR3 nucleotides: TGTGCCAGCAGCTTTGATTGGATAGCGTCATCCGGGGAGCTGTTTTTT.

This clonotype was detected many times. This rearrangement joins TRBV9 to TRBJ2-2; D is unresolved. CDR1 is SGDLS and CDR2 is YYNGEE in the germline V gene. This CDR3 is built from 14 residues. V lost 2 bases and J 8 bases, leaving 13 bases between the germline ends. The CDR3 here is CASSVGINLGELFF. The DNA of the CDR3 is TGTGCCAGCAGCGTTGGCATTAACTTGGGGGAGCTGTTTTTT.

The chain carries TRBV4-1 and TRBJ1-3, with 8 nucleotides matching TRBD1. CDR3 length equals 17 residues. Germline-derived CDR1 and CDR2 are MGHRA and YSYEKL. The V and J ends lost 0 bases and 6 bases, in that order; junction bases with no gene match: 10. The CDR3 is CASSQDLDRVPKNTIYF. The CDR3 DNA reads TGCGCCAGCAGCCAAGATCTGGACAGGGTTCCTAAAAACACCATATATTTT.

This clonotype is medium-sized (0.01 to 0.1%). V gene TRBV28 combines with J gene TRBJ2-3; possible D gene TRBD1, 5 bases. The CDR3 sequence is 16 residues long. Germline V gives CDR1 MDHEN, CDR2 SYDVKM. The ends were cut back, 2 bases at V and 5 bases at J, with 17 bases in the middle. The CDR3 spells CASSLPFGQGRDTQYF. The CDR3 region has the DNA TGTGCCAGCAGTTTACCATTTGGCCAGGGAAGAGATACGCAGTATTTT.

This clonotype was seen at least ten times. The genes are TRBV30 and TRBJ2-3; D ambiguous. The V gene's germline CDR1 is GTSNPN and CDR2 SVGIG (reference sequence). The CDR3 has 14 amino acids. Trimming removed 0 bases from V and 6 bases from J, with 13 bases in between. The CDR3 nucleotides read TGTGCCTGGAGTGTACGGGTTGCTTGGGATACGCAGTATTTT. The encoded protein is CAWSVRVAWDTQYF.

This clonotype has a count of ten or more. This chain links TRBV20-1 with TRBJ1-1; D may be TRBD1 (6 bases). There are 14 residues in the CDR3. V was shortened by 1 base and J by 4 bases, with 13 bases between the two germline ends. Looked up from germline, CDR1 is DFQATT and CDR2 is SNEGSKA (reference sequence). CDR3 nucleotides: TGCAGTGCTAGAGGACAGGCGGAGGGCACTGAAGCTTTCTTT. Its protein is CSARGQAEGTEAFF.

The rearrangement joins TRBV7-6 to TRBJ2-6; 10 bases align to TRBD1. CDR3 length equals 17 residues. Germline lookup yields CDR1 SGHVS and CDR2 FNYEAQ. J was trimmed by 0 bases and V by 6 bases; bases with no gene match: 5. The CDR3 DNA sequence: TGTGCCAGCAGTGGAAGGACAGGGGGCTCTGGGGCCAACGTCCTGACTTTC. It yields the protein CASSGRTGGSGANVLTF. The full variable domain, its missing parts supplied by reference TRBV7-6 and TRBJ2-6, is GAGVSQSPRYKVTKRGQDVALRCDPISGHVSLYWYRQALGQGPEFLTYFNYEAQQDKSGLPNDRFSAERPEGSISTLTIQRTEQRDSAMYRCASSGRTGGSGANVLTFGAGSRLTVL.

This clonotype was seen at least ten times. The genes are TRBV20-1 and TRBJ2-1; perhaps TRBD2 as D (5 bases). CDR1 is DFQATT and CDR2 is SNEGSKA in the germline V gene (reference sequence). The CDR3 spans 14 residues. The V end lost 2 bases, the J end lost 3 bases, and 11 bases lay between the germline ends. CDR3 in amino acids: CSARSVEGYNEQFF. DNA of the CDR3: TGCAGTGCTAGATCGGTAGAGGGCTACAATGAGCAGTTCTTC.

In its sample, this clonotype was seen a few times. The chain carries TRBV11-2 and TRBJ2-5, with a weak D call TRBD1 (6 bases). The CDR3 has 15 residues. In germline, CDR1 is SGHAT, CDR2 FQNNGV. V gave up 3 bases and J gave up 6 bases, with 17 bases separating them. The CDR3 nucleotides are TGTGCCAGCAGCTTCTCTGGGGGCAATTCCAAGACCCAGTACTTC. Protein product: CASSFSGGNSKTQYF.

The rearrangement joins TRBV7-2 to TRBJ2-7; D is perhaps TRBD1 (7 bases). V lost 6 bases to trimming and J lost 0 bases, with 12 bases between them. Germline lookup yields CDR1 SGHTA and CDR2 FQGNSA. The CDR3 consists of 14 residues. In nucleotides, the CDR3 is TGTGCCAGCAGGCGGGGACAGAGCTCCTACGAGCAGTACTTC. Its protein product is CASRRGQSSYEQYF.

This clonotype appeared a few times. The V and J genes are TRBV20-1 and TRBJ2-1, with D possibly matching TRBD2 (5 bases). The CDR3 is 13 amino acids. V lost 5 bases to trimming and J lost 9 bases, with 17 bases between them. Germline CDR1 reads DFQATT; CDR2 reads SNEGSKA (reference sequence). The CDR3 region has the DNA TGCAGTGCTCCCTCTGCGGAGGCCGGTGAGCAGTTCTTC. This translates into CSAPSAEAGEQFF.